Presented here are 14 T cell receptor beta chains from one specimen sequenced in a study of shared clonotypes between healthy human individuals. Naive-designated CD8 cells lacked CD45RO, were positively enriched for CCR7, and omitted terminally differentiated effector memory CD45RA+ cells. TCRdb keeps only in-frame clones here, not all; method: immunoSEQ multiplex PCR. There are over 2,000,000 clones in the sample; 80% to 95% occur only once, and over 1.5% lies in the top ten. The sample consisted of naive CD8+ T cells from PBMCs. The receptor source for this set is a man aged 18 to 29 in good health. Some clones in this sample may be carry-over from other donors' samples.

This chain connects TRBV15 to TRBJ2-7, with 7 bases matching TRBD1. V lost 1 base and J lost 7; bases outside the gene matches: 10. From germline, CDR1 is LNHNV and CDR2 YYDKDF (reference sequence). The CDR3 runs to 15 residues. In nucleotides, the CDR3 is TGTGCCACCAGCAGAGGGGTTACAGGGGCTTTGGAGCAGTACTTC. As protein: CATSRGVTGALEQYF.

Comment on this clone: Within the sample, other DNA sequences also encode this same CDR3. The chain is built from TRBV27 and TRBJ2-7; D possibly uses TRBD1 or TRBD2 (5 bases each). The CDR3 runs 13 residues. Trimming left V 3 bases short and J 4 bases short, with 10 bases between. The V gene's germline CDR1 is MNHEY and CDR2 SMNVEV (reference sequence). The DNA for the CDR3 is TGTGCCAGCAGTTTGGGACCTAGATACGAGCAGTACTTC. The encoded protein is CASSLGPRYEQYF.

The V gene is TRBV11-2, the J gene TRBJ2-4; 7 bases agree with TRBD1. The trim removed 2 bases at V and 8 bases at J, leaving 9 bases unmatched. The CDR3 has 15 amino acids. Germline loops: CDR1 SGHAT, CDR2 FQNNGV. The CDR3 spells CASSLIGRQGDIQYF. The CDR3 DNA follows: TGTGCCAGCAGCTTAATCGGCCGGCAGGGGGACATTCAGTACTTC.

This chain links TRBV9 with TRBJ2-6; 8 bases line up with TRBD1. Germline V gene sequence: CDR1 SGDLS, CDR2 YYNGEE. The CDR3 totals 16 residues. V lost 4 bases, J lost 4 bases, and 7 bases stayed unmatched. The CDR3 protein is CASSFRTGTGANVLTF. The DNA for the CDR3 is TGTGCCAGCAGCTTCCGGACAGGGACGGGGGCCAACGTCCTGACTTTC.

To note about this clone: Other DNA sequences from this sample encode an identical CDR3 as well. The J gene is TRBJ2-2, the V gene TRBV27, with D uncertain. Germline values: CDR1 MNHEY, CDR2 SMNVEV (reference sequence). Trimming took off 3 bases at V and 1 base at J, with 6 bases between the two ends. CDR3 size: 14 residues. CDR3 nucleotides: TGTGCCAGCAGTTTTAGACGGAACACCGGGGAGCTGTTTTTT. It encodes CASSFRRNTGELFF.

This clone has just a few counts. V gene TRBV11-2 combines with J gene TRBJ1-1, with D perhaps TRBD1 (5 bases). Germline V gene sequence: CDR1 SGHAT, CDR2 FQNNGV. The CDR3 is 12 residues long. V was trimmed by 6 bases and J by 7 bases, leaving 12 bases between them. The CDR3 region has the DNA TGTGCCAGCAGGCCCGGGGGAGGTGAAGCTTTCTTT. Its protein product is CASRPGGGEAFF.

CDR3 in amino acids: CASSEPGTGWGYTF. DNA for the CDR3: TGTGCCAGCAGCGAGCCCGGGACAGGGTGGGGCTACACCTTC. The V call is TRBV6-1, the J call TRBJ1-2; TRBD1 matches 9 bases. With V trimmed by 6 bases and J by 8 bases, 10 bases remained unmatched. The germline CDR1 and CDR2 sequences are MNHNS and SASEGT. The CDR3 covers 14 residues.

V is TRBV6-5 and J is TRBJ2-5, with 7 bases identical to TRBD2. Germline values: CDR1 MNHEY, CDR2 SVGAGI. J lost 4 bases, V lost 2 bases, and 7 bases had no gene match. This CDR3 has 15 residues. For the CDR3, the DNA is TGTGCCAGCAGTTACCCCGAGGGAGGGGCAGAGACCCAGTACTTC. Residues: CASSYPEGGAETQYF.

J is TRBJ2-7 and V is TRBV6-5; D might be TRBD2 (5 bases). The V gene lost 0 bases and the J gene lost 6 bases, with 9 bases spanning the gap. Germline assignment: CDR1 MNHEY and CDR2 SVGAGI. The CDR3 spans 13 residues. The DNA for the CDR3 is TGTGCCAGCAGTTACTCAGCTGCGGGCGAGCAGTACTTC. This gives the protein CASSYSAAGEQYF.

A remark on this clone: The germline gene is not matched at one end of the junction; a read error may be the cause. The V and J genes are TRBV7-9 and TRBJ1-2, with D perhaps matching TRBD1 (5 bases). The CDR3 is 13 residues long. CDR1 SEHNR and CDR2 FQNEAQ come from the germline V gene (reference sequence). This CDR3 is CASSLGQEYGYTF. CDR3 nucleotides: TGTGCCAGCAGTTTAGGACAAGAGTATGGCTACACCTTC.

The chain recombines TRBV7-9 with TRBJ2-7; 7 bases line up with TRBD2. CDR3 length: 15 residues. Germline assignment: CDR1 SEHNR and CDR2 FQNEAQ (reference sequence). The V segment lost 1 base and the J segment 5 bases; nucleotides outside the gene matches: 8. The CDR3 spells CASSLGGGSLNEQYF. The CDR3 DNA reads TGTGCCAGCAGCTTAGGTGGCGGGAGTTTGAACGAGCAGTACTTC.

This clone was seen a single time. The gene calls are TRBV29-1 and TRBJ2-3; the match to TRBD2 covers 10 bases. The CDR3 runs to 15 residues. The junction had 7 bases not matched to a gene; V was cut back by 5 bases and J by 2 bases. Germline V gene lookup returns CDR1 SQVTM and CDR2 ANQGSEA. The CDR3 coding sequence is TGCAGCGTTAGAACGACTAGCGGGCTCACAGATACGCAGTATTTT. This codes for CSVRTTSGLTDTQYF.

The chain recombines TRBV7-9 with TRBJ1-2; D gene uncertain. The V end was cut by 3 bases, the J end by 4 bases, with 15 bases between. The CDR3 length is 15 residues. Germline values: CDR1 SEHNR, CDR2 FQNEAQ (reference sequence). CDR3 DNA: TGTGCCAGCAGCTTGGGAGCGGCGGTTCGCTATGGCTACACCTTC. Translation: CASSLGAAVRYGYTF.

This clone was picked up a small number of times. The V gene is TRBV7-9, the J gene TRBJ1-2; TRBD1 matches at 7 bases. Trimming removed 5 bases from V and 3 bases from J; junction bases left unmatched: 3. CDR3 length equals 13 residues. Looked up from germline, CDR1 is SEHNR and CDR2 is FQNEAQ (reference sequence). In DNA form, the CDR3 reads TGTGCCAGCAGCACCGGGACAGACTATGGCTACACCTTC. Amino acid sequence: CASSTGTDYGYTF.